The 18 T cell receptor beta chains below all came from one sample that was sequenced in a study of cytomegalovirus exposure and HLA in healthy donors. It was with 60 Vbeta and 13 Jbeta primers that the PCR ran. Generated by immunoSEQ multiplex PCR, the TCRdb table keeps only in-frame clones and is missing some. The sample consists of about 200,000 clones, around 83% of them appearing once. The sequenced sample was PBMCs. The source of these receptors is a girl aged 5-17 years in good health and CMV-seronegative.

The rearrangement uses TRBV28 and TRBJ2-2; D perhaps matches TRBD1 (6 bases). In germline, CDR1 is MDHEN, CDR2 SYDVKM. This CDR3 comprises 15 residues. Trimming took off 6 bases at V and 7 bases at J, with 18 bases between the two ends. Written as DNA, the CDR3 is TGTGCCAGCAGCCCGGGACACGTTCAATTCGGGGAGCTGTTTTTT. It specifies CASSPGHVQFGELFF.

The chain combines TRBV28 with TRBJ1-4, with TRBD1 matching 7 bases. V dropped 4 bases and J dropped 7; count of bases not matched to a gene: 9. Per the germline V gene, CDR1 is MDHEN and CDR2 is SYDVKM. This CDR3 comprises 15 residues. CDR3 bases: TGTGCCAGCAGTTCAACAGGGGCCGGGGGTGAAAAACTGTTTTTT. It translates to CASSSTGAGGEKLFF.

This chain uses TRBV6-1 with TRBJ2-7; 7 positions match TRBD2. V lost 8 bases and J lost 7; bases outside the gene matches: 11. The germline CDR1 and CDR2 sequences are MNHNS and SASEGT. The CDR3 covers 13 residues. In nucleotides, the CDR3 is TGTGCCAGCCTTTGGGGGGGATCGGGTGAGCAGTACTTC. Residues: CASLWGGSGEQYF.

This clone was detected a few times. The CDR3 nucleotides are TGTGCCAGCAGGCTGACGGACAGGCCCTACAATGAGCAGTTCTTC. Translation: CASRLTDRPYNEQFF. The J gene is TRBJ2-1, the V gene TRBV6-5; 7 nucleotides line up with TRBD1. There are 15 residues in the CDR3. Germline CDR1 is MNHEY and CDR2 is SVGAGI. V shed 6 bases, J shed 2 bases, and the junction held 7 bases outside the gene matches.

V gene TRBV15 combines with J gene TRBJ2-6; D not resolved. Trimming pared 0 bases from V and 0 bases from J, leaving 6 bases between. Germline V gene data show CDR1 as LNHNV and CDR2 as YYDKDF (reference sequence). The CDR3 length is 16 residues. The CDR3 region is CATSRDPLSGANVLTF. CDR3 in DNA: TGTGCCACCAGCAGAGATCCCCTCTCTGGGGCCAACGTCCTGACTTTC.

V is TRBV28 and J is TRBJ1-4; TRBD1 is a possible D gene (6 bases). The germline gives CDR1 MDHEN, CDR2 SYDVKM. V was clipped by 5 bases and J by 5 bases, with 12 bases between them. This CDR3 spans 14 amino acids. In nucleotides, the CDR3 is TGTGCCAGCAGTCCTCGGACAGCGAATGAAAAACTGTTTTTT. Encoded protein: CASSPRTANEKLFF.

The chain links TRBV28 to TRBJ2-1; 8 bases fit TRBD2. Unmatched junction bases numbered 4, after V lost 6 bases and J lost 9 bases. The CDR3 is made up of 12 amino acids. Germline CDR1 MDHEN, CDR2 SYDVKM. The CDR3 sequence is CASRTGGSEQFF. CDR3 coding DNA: TGTGCCAGCAGAACGGGAGGGTCTGAGCAGTTCTTC.

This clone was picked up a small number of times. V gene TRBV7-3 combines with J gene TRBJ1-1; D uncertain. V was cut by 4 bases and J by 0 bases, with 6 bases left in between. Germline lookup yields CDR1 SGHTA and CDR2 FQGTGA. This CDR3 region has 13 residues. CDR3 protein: CASSSSMNTEAFF. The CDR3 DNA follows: TGTGCCAGCAGCTCCAGTATGAACACTGAAGCTTTCTTT.

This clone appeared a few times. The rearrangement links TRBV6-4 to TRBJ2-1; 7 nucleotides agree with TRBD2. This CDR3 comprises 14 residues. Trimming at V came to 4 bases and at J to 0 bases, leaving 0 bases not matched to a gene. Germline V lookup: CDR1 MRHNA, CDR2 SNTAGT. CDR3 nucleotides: TGTGCCAGCAGTGCGGGGGGCTCCTACAATGAGCAGTTCTTC. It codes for CASSAGGSYNEQFF.

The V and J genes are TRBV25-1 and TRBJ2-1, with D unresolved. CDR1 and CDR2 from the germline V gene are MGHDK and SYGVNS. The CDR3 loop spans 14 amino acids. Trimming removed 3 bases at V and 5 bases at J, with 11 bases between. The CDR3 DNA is TGTGCCAGCAGTGACCCTCCTTATAACAATGAGCAGTTCTTC. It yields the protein CASSDPPYNNEQFF.

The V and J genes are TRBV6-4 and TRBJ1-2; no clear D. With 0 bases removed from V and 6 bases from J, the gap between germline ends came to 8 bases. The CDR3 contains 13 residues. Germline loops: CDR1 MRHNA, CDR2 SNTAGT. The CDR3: CASSDSGRDGYTF. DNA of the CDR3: TGTGCCAGCAGTGACTCCGGGCGGGATGGCTACACCTTC.

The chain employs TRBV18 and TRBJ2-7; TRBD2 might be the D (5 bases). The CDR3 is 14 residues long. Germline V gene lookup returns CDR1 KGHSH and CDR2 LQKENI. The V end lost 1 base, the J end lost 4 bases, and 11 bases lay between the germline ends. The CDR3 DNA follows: TGTGCCAGCTCACCACAGGGATCGGGATACGAGCAGTACTTC. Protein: CASSPQGSGYEQYF. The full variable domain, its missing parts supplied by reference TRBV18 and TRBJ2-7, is NAGVMQNPRHLVRRRGQEARLRCSPMKGHSHVYWYRQLPEEGLKFMVYLQKENIIDESGMPKERFSAEFPKEGPSILRIQQVVRGDSAAYFCASSPQGSGYEQYFGPGTRLTVT.

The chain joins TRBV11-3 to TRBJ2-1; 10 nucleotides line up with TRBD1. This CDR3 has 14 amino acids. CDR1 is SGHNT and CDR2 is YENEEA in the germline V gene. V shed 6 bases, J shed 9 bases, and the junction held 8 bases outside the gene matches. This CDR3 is CASSPGQGFGEQFF. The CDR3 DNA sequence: TGTGCCAGCAGTCCGGGACAGGGGTTTGGTGAGCAGTTCTTC.

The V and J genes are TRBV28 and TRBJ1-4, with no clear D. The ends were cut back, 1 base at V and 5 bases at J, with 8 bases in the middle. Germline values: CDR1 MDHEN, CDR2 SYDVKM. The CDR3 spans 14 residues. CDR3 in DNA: TGTGCCAGCAGTTTATTATCGGGGAATGAAAAACTGTTTTTT. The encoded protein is CASSLLSGNEKLFF.

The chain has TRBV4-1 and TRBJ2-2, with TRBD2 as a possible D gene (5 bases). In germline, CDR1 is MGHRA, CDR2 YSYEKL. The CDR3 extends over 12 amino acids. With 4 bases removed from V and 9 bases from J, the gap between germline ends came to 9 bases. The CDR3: CASSPDYRELFF. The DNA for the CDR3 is TGCGCCAGCAGCCCTGACTACCGGGAGCTGTTTTTT.

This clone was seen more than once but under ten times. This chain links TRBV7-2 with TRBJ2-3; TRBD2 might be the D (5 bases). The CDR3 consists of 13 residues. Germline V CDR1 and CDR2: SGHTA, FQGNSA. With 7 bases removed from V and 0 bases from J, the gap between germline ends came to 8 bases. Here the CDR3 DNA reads TGTGCCAGCACTAGCCCTAGCACAGATACGCAGTATTTT. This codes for CASTSPSTDTQYF.

The CDR3 DNA sequence: TGTGCCAGCAGCTCCCCCGGGACTCCTACTAATGAGCAGTTCTTC. Translating gives CASSSPGTPTNEQFF. The rearrangement uses TRBV9 and TRBJ2-1; D is possibly TRBD2 (6 bases). The CDR3 covers 15 residues. Germline CDR1 reads SGDLS; CDR2 reads YYNGEE. Trimming removed 4 bases at V and 7 bases at J, with 18 bases between.

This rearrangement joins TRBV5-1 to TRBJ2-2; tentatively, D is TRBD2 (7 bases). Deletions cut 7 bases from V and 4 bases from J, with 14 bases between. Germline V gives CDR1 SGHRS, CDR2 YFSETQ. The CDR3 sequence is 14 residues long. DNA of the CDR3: TGCGCCAGCTCCGGGGGGCCCAGCACCGGGGAGCTGTTTTTT. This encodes CASSGGPSTGELFF. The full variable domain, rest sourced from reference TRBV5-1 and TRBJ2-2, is KAGVTQTPRYLIKTRGQQVTLSCSPISGHRSVSWYQQTPGQGLQFLFEYFSETQRNKGNFPGRFSGRQFSNSRSEMNVSTLELGDSALYLCASSGGPSTGELFFGEGSRLTVL.